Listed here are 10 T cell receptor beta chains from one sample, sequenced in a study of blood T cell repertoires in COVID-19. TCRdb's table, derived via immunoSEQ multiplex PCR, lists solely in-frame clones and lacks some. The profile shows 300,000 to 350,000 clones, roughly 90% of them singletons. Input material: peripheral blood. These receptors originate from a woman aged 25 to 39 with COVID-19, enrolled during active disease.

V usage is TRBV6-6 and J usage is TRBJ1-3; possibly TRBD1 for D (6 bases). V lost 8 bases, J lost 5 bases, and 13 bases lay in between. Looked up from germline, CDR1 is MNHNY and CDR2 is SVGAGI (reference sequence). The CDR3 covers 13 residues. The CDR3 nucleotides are TGTGCCAGCCTGGACAGAAACAGAAACACCATATATTTT. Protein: CASLDRNRNTIYF.

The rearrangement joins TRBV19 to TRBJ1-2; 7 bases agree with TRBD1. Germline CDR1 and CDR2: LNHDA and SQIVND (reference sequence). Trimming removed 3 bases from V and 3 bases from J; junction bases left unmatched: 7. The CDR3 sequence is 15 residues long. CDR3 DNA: TGTGCCAGTAGTATGACGGGACAGTTTGACTATGGCTACACCTTC. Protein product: CASSMTGQFDYGYTF. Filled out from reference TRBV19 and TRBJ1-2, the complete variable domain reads DGGITQSPKYLFRKEGQNVTLSCEQNLNHDAMYWYRQDPGQGLRLIYYSQIVNDFQKGDIAEGYSVSREKKESFPLTVTSAQKNPTAFYLCASSMTGQFDYGYTFGSGTRLTVV.

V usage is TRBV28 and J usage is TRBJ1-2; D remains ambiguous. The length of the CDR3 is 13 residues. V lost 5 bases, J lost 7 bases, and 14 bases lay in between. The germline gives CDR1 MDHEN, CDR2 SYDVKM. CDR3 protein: CASSTFSGGGYTF. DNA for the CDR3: TGTGCCAGCAGTACCTTCTCGGGAGGTGGCTACACCTTC.

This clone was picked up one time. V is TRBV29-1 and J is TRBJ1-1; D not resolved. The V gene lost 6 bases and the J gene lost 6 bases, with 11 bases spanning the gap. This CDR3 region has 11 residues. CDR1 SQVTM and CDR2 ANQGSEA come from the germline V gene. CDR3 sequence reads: CSVGYGAEAFF. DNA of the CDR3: TGCAGCGTCGGTTACGGGGCTGAAGCTTTCTTT.

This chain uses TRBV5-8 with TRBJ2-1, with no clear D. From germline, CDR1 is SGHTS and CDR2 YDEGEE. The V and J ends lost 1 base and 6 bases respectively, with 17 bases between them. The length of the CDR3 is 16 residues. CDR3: CASSLYRMIQVNEQFF. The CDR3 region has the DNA TGTGCCAGCAGCTTGTACCGAATGATCCAGGTCAATGAGCAGTTCTTC.

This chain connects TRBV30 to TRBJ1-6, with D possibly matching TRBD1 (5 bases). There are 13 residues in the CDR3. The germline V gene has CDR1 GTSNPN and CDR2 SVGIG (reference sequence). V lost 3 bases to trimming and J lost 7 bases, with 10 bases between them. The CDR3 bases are TGTGCCTGGAGGCCGGGGGAAAATTCACCCCTCCACTTT. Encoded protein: CAWRPGENSPLHF. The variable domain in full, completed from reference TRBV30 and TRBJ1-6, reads SQTIHQWPATLVQPVGSPLSLECTVEGTSNPNLYWYRQAAGRGLQLLFYSVGIGQISSEVPQNLSASRPQDRQFILSSKKLLLSDSGFYLCAWRPGENSPLHFGNGTRLTVT.

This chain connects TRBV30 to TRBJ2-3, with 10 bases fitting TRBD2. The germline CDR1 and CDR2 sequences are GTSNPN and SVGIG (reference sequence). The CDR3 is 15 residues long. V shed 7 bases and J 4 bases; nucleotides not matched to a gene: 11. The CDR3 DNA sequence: TGTGCCTCGCCACGAGCAGCGGGAGGGTCAGATACGCAGTATTTT. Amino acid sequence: CASPRAAGGSDTQYF.

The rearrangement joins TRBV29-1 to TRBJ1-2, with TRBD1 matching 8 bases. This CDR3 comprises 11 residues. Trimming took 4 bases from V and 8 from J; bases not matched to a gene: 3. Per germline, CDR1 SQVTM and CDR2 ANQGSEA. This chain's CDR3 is CSVGQGLGYTF. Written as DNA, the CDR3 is TGCAGCGTTGGACAGGGGTTGGGCTACACCTTC.

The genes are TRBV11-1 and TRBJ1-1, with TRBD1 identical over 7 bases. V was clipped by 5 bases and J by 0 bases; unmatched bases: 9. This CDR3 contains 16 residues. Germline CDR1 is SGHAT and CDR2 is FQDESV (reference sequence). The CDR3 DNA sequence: TGTGCCAGCAGCGGCTTCAGGGGGTTAATGAACACTGAAGCTTTCTTT. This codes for CASSGFRGLMNTEAFF.

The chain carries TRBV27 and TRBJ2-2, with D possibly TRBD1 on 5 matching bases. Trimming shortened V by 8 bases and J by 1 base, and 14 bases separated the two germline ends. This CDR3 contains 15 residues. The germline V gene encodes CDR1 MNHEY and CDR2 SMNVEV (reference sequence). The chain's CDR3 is CASGQETGNTGELFF. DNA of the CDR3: TGTGCCAGCGGCCAAGAAACAGGGAACACCGGGGAGCTGTTTTTT.